This T cell receptor beta chain was recorded in a study of blood T cell repertoires in COVID-19. Study summary: The United States, Italy and Spain provided the acute and convalescent COVID-19 samples. PBMCs, B-cell-depleted T cells, or T cells were the source of the cDNA or gDNA that made up the material.

The V end was cut by 7 bases, the J end by 6 bases, with 15 bases between. CDR3 size: 14 residues. Germline-derived CDR1 and CDR2 are MDHEN and SYDVKM. Data came from immunoSEQ multiplex PCR; TCRdb stores just in-frame clones and leaves some out. The sample contains 200,000 to 250,000 clones, 65% to 85% of which appear only once. J is TRBJ1-4 and V is TRBV28, with a tentative D call TRBD1 (6 bases). The source of this sequence is a woman aged 40-49 years who had recovered from COVID-19. The specimen sequenced was PBMCs or T cells enriched from blood (not recorded which). CDR3 bases: TGTGCCAGCAACTCCCGGGACATCGATGAAAAACTGTTTTTT. Amino acids: CASNSRDIDEKLFF.